This T cell receptor (beta chain) is drawn from a study of control samples from healthy donors and cancer patients. This CDR3 contains 16 residues. Per germline, CDR1 SGHAT and CDR2 FQNNGV. On this clone: The junction departs from germline at one end; a sequencing error may be responsible.

Produced via immunoSEQ multiplex PCR; TCRdb's table is partial and in-frame only. This table holds some 40,000 clones, 94% found once. The sequencing sample was made of blood. The chain recombines TRBV11-2 with TRBJ1-5; D is possibly TRBD1 (6 bases). This sequence was found in a man aged 60-69 years in good health. The CDR3 DNA reads TGTGCCGGCAGCTTCGGGATAGGGGGTGGCAATCAGCCCCAGCATTTT. It is translated as CAGSFGIGGGNQPQHF. Combining the CDR3 with reference TRBV11-2 and TRBJ1-5 gives the whole variable domain EAGVAQSPRYKIIEKRQSVAFWCNPISGHATLYWYQQILGQGPKLLIQFQNNGVVDDSQLPKDRFSAERLKGVDSTLKIQPAKLEDSAVYLCAGSFGIGGGNQPQHFGDGTRLSIL.